Detailed here is one T cell receptor beta chain. These data originate in a study of control samples from healthy donors and cancer patients. Germline V lookup: CDR1 PRHDT, CDR2 FYEKMQ (reference sequence). CDR3 length: 13 amino acids. Trimming took 5 bases from V and 4 from J, leaving 11 bases between them. The repertoire was sequenced with immunoSEQ multiplex PCR; TCRdb's copy has only in-frame clones and lacks some. The repertoire holds around 100,000 clones, with more than 75% as singletons. The rearrangement links TRBV13 to TRBJ1-2, with D possibly TRBD1 on 5 matching bases. The clonotype comes from a woman in her forties or fifties in good health. Sequenced: blood. DNA for the CDR3: TGTGCCAGCAGCATGGGACGCAGCTATGGCTACACCTTC. Residues: CASSMGRSYGYTF.